This T cell receptor beta chain was recorded in a study of blood T cell repertoires in COVID-19. Across the whole study: From the United States, Italy and Spain came samples of acute and convalescent COVID-19. T cells, B-cell-depleted T cells, or PBMCs supplied cDNA or gDNA.

The CDR3 totals 12 residues. The ends lost 7 bases at V and 6 bases at J; junction bases unmatched: 4. From germline, CDR1 is LNHDA and CDR2 SQIVND (reference sequence). Participants' own reports of clinical history determined their cohort assignment. In the original workflow: How many nucleated cells were present was estimated from reference gene primer amplification. TCRdb's table, derived via immunoSEQ multiplex PCR, lists solely in-frame clones and lacks some. The V and J calls and clone size come from that table; D and trimming were worked out from the DNA. The data contain some 190,000 clones, 84% of them singletons.

Sequencing was carried out using PBMCs or T cells enriched from blood (not recorded which). The chain recombines TRBV19 with TRBJ1-2; 8 positions agree with TRBD1. The sequence was collected from a woman in her twenties or thirties who had been exposed to COVID-19. CDR3 nucleotide sequence: TGTGCCAGTAACACAGGGGGTCATGGCTACACCTTC. Translating it yields CASNTGGHGYTF.